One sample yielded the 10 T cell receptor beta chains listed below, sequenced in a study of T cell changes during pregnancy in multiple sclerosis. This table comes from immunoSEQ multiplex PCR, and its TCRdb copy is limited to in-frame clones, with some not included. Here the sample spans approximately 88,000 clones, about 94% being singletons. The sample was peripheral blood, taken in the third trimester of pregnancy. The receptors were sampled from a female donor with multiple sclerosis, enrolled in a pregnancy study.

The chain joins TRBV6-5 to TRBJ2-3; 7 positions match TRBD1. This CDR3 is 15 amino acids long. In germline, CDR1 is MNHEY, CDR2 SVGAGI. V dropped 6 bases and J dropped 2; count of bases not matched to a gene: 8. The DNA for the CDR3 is TGTGCCAGCAGCATGACAGGGAGCGACACAGATACGCAGTATTTT. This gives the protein CASSMTGSDTDTQYF.

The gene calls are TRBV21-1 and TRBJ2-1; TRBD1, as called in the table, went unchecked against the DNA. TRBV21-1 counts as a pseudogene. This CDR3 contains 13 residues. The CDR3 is CANRIQGANEQFF. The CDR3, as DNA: TGTGCCAACAGGATACAGGGAGCCAATGAGCAGTTCTTC.

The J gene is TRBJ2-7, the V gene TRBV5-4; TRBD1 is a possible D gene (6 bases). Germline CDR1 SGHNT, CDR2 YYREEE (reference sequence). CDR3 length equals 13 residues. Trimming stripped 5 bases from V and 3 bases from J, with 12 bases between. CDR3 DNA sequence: TGTGCCAGCAGGATCAGGGGTAGCTACGAGCAGTACTTC. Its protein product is CASRIRGSYEQYF.

CDR3 sequence reads: CASSITGGEKLFF. CDR3 in DNA: TGTGCCAGCAGCATCACAGGGGGTGAAAAACTGTTTTTT. The chain couples TRBV7-9 to TRBJ1-4; 8 bases fit TRBD1. The J segment lost 7 bases and the V segment lost 5 bases, leaving 3 bases of the junction unmatched. This CDR3 has 13 residues. Germline CDR1 reads SEHNR; CDR2 reads FQNEAQ (reference sequence). Full variable domain (missing parts from reference TRBV7-9 and TRBJ1-4): DTGVSQNPRHKITKRGQNVTFRCDPISEHNRLYWYRQTLGQGPEFLTYFQNEAQLEKSRLLSDRFSAERPKGSFSTLEIQRTEQGDSAMYLCASSITGGEKLFFGSGTQLSVL.

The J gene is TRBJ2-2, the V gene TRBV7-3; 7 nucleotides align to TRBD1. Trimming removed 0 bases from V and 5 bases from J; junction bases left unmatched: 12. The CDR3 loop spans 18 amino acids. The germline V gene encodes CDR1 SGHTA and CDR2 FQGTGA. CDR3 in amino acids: CASSLTPYDRVVTGELFF. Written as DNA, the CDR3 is TGTGCCAGCAGCTTAACTCCATACGACAGGGTTGTAACCGGGGAGCTGTTTTTT.

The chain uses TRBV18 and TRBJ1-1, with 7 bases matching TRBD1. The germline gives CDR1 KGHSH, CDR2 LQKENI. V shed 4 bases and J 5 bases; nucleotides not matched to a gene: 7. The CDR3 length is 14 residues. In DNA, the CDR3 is TGTGCCAGCTCACGAGACAGGGTTCGAACTGAAGCTTTCTTT. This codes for CASSRDRVRTEAFF.

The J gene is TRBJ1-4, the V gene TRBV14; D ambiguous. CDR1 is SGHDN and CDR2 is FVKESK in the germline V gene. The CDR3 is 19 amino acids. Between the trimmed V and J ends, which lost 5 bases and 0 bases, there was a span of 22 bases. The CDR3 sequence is CASSSTPPGATATNEKLFF. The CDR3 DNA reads TGTGCCAGCAGCTCTACACCCCCCGGAGCTACCGCAACTAATGAAAAACTGTTTTTT.

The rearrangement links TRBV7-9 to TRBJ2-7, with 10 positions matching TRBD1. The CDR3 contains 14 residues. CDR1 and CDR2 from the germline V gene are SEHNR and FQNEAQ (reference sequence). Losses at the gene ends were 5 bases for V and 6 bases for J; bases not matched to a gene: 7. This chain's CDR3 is CASSPRQGAAEQYF. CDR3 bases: TGTGCCAGCAGCCCCCGACAGGGGGCGGCCGAGCAGTACTTC.

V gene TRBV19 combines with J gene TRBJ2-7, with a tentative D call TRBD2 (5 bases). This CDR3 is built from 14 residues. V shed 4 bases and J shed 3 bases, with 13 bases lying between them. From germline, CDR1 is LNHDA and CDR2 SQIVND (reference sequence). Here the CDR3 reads CASSTIGVNYEQYF. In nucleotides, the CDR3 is TGTGCCAGTAGTACCATCGGGGTCAACTACGAGCAGTACTTC.

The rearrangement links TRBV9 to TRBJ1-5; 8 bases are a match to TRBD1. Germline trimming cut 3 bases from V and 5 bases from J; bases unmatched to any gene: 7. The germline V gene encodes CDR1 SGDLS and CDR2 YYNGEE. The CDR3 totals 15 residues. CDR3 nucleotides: TGTGCCAGCAGCGCGTCCGGGACAGGCGATCAGCCCCAGCATTTT. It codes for CASSASGTGDQPQHF.